This T cell receptor (beta chain) stems from a study of naive and memory T cell subsets. Findings of the study overall: Naive repertoires, especially CD8, held a few larger clonotypes, possibly memory cells re-expressing CD45RA.

Comments on this clonotype: Its antigen is undetermined.

Two oligonucleotides, mixed equimolar, formed the beta constant-region primer covering TRBC1 and TRBC2. Four rounds of PCR amplified the ligated cDNA using nested alpha and beta constant-region primers plus SP2. In TCRdb, the UMI-ligation and nested PCR reads were re-called with MiXCR into one record per CDR3 protein. Seen here are 150,000 or so distinct CDR3 sequences, under 25% observed once, and the top ten hold 0.11%. The specimen sequenced was naive CD4+ T cells from blood. The sequence derives from a human donor in good health.

CDR3 nucleotide sequence: TGCGCCAGCAGCCAACTGGAGCAGGCGGGCGCGCAGTATTTT. Translated, it gives CASSQLEQAGAQYF. The genes are TRBV4-1 and TRBJ2-3, with a weak D call TRBD2 (5 bases). The CDR3 spans 14 residues. Trimming cost V 2 bases and J 10 bases, with 16 bases left between them. Germline V CDR1 and CDR2: MGHRA, YSYEKL.